This record looks at one T cell receptor beta chain sequence and its context. Its matching antigen is unknown. The V and J ends lost 3 bases and 2 bases respectively, with 15 bases between them. CDR1 and CDR2 (germline): SGHTA, FQGNSA. The CDR3 runs to 16 residues. The data belong to a study of blood T cells in healthy people across ages. Combining a sample-barcoded 5' primer with a J-beta primer mix, a second PCR ran for 7 to 11 cycles. Each cDNA molecule was tagged by a template-switch adaptor that had 12 random nucleotides. TCRdb re-called the 5' RACE reads through MiXCR, storing one row per CDR3 protein. This sample yields 1.5 million to 2 million distinct CDR3 sequences, of which around 50% are seen a single time; approximately 2% belongs to the top ten. Study-wide results and caveats: The study could not conclusively compare naive and antigen-experienced cells, given its unsorted PBMCs.

The genes are TRBV7-2 and TRBJ2-3; D unresolved. The sequenced sample consisted of blood. The origin of this receptor is a woman aged 35 to 49 in good health. CDR3 DNA: TGTGCCAGCAGCTTGGGCACAGTTTGGGACACAGATACGCAGTATTTT. Translating it yields CASSLGTVWDTDTQYF.